These 20 T cell receptor beta chains were all obtained from the same sample, sequenced in a study of blood T cells in healthy people across ages. Primers used in a second PCR of about 6 to 11 cycles were a sample-barcoded 5' primer and a J-beta primer mix. MiXCR, applied by TCRdb to the 5' RACE reads, yields one record per CDR3 protein. The sample has more than 700,000 distinct CDR3 sequences, about 45% seen once; the top ten hold 18%. Material: blood. The receptors come from a man of 80 years or more in good health.

The CDR3 DNA reads as TGTGCCAGCTCGGACAGGGATTATCAGCCCCAGCATTTT. Its translation is CASSDRDYQPQHF. The rearrangement joins TRBV27 to TRBJ1-5; 8 nucleotides line up with TRBD1. This CDR3 is built from 13 residues. J was trimmed by 5 bases and V by 8 bases; bases with no gene match: 5. Per germline, CDR1 MNHEY and CDR2 SMNVEV (reference sequence).

The CDR3 protein is CASTNTRRASGRFDTQYF. In DNA form, the CDR3 reads TGTGCCAGCACCAATACACGGCGGGCTAGCGGGAGGTTTGATACGCAGTATTTT. The chain links TRBV28 to TRBJ2-3; 11 nucleotides align to TRBD2. Germline trimming cut 7 bases from V and 6 bases from J; bases unmatched to any gene: 18. Looked up from germline, CDR1 is MDHEN and CDR2 is SYDVKM. The CDR3 length is 18 residues.

Many counts were recorded for this clonotype. The chain carries TRBV7-2 and TRBJ2-7; TRBD1 aligns across 8 bases. CDR3 length equals 15 residues. Per germline, CDR1 SGHTA and CDR2 FQGNSA. J was trimmed by 2 bases and V by 5 bases; bases with no gene match: 8. The CDR3 coding sequence is TGTGCCAGCAGCATAATACCGGGACAGGCCTACGAGCAGTACTTC. Translation: CASSIIPGQAYEQYF.

J is TRBJ2-1 and V is TRBV20-1, with a weak D call TRBD2 (6 bases). V was pared by 3 bases and J by 4 bases, with 10 bases between. The CDR3 loop spans 13 amino acids. Germline-derived CDR1 and CDR2 are DFQATT and SNEGSKA (reference sequence). DNA for the CDR3: TGCAGTGCTAGTGGCGGGACTTACAATGAGCAGTTCTTC. It encodes CSASGGTYNEQFF.

V and J are TRBV5-1 and TRBJ1-2, with D unresolved. V was pared by 4 bases and J by 8 bases, with 24 bases between. CDR3 length: 16 amino acids. Per the germline V gene, CDR1 is SGHRS and CDR2 is YFSETQ. In DNA, the CDR3 is TGCGCCAGCAGCGGGCGGGCGGAGAGCCTCCATACAGGCTACACCTTC. It specifies CASSGRAESLHTGYTF.

This clonotype was counted between two and nine times. The CDR3: CASSLQGENSYEQYF. The CDR3 DNA follows: TGTGCCAGCAGCTTACAGGGGGAAAACTCCTACGAGCAGTACTTC. V gene TRBV7-6 combines with J gene TRBJ2-7; 7 bases match TRBD1. This CDR3 region has 15 residues. After removal of 2 bases from V and 0 bases from J, the junction contained 4 bases not matched to a gene. CDR1 SGHVS and CDR2 FNYEAQ come from the germline V gene.

The gene calls are TRBV7-2 and TRBJ2-7, with 14 bases fitting TRBD2. Germline-derived CDR1 and CDR2 are SGHTA and FQGNSA. V dropped 4 bases and J dropped 7; count of bases not matched to a gene: 12. The CDR3 runs 17 residues. CDR3 nucleotides: TGTGCCAGCAGCTCAGGGACTAGCGGGAGAGACTACAATGAGCAGTACTTC. Amino acids: CASSSGTSGRDYNEQYF.

The V gene is TRBV13, the J gene TRBJ2-5, with no clear D. CDR1 is PRHDT and CDR2 is FYEKMQ in the germline V gene (reference sequence). Trimming cost V 3 bases and J 3 bases, with 20 bases left between them. The length of the CDR3 is 17 residues. The CDR3: CASSLSLLGDTEETQYF. CDR3 sequence (DNA): TGTGCCAGCAGCTTGTCGCTTTTAGGCGACACCGAAGAGACCCAGTACTTC.

The genes are TRBV20-1 and TRBJ2-3, with a weak D call TRBD2 (5 bases). The CDR3 is 13 amino acids. Per the germline V gene, CDR1 is DFQATT and CDR2 is SNEGSKA (reference sequence). Between the trimmed V and J ends, which lost 5 bases and 6 bases, there was a span of 15 bases. The DNA of the CDR3 is TGCAGTGCTGAGGCCGCCGGGGTGGATACGCAGTATTTT. This sequence encodes CSAEAAGVDTQYF.

This clonotype was counted a few times. The chain has TRBV28 and TRBJ2-3, with 14 bases identical to TRBD2. The trim removed 4 bases at V and 6 bases at J, leaving 15 bases unmatched. CDR3 length: 19 amino acids. Germline V gene sequence: CDR1 MDHEN, CDR2 SYDVKM. Here the CDR3 reads CASSSTLGGLAGERDTQYF. The CDR3 DNA follows: TGTGCCAGCAGTTCCACCTTAGGGGGACTAGCGGGAGAAAGGGATACGCAGTATTTT.

This clonotype was picked up many times. This chain uses TRBV29-1 with TRBJ2-7; 13 bases align to TRBD2. CDR1 is SQVTM, CDR2 ANQGSEA, per germline. The J segment lost 0 bases and the V segment lost 6 bases, leaving 8 bases of the junction unmatched. The CDR3 loop spans 16 amino acids. The CDR3 protein is CSVAGLAGANSYEQYF. Written as DNA, the CDR3 is TGCAGCGTCGCCGGACTAGCGGGAGCCAACTCCTACGAGCAGTACTTC.

This sequence joins TRBV6-5 and TRBJ2-5, with no clear D. The CDR3 extends over 13 amino acids. With 5 bases removed from V and 7 bases from J, the gap between germline ends came to 14 bases. CDR1 is MNHEY, CDR2 SVGAGI, per germline. CDR3 sequence: CASSAWSQWTQYF. CDR3 in DNA: TGTGCCAGCAGTGCGTGGTCGCAATGGACCCAGTACTTC.

This clonotype has only one observation. The gene calls are TRBV6-6 and TRBJ2-7; D perhaps matches TRBD2 (5 bases). CDR1 MNHNY and CDR2 SVGAGI come from the germline V gene (reference sequence). The CDR3 sequence is 11 residues long. Deletions cut 5 bases from V and 9 bases from J, with 11 bases between. CDR3 sequence: CASSNRRGQYF. The CDR3 coding sequence is TGTGCCAGCAGTAACCGACGGGGGCAGTACTTC.

The chain recombines TRBV12-3 or TRBV12-4 with TRBJ2-7; the D call may be TRBD1 or TRBD2 (5 bases each). The length of the CDR3 is 14 residues. Trimming cost V 3 bases and J 0 bases, with 9 bases left between them. CDR3 sequence reads: CASSLGENSYEQYF. CDR3 in DNA: TGTGCCAGCAGTTTGGGGGAAAACTCCTACGAGCAGTACTTC.

The V call is TRBV5-1, the J call TRBJ2-5; D could derive from TRBD1 or TRBD2 (5 bases each). From germline, CDR1 is SGHRS and CDR2 YFSETQ. The CDR3 is 12 residues long. V was pared by 4 bases and J by 6 bases, with 10 bases between. Here the CDR3 DNA reads TGCGCCAGCAGCACTAGGGGAAAGACCCAGTACTTC. It translates to CASSTRGKTQYF. Full variable domain (missing parts from reference TRBV5-1 and TRBJ2-5): KAGVTQTPRYLIKTRGQQVTLSCSPISGHRSVSWYQQTPGQGLQFLFEYFSETQRNKGNFPGRFSGRQFSNSRSEMNVSTLELGDSALYLCASSTRGKTQYFGPGTRLLVL.

The chain is built from TRBV10-3 and TRBJ2-2; D not certain. Germline values: CDR1 ENHRY, CDR2 SYGVKD. CDR3 size: 14 residues. Trimming cost V 1 base and J 1 base, with 4 bases left between them. CDR3 bases: TGTGCCATCAGTGAGTTGCTGAACACCGGGGAGCTGTTTTTT. Translated, it gives CAISELLNTGELFF.

This clonotype has only a few counts. V and J are TRBV3-1 and TRBJ2-1, with 7 bases lining up with TRBD2. The V gene end was trimmed by 2 bases and the J gene end by 6 bases; junction bases not matched to a gene: 10. The CDR3 extends over 16 amino acids. From germline, CDR1 is LGHDT and CDR2 YNNKEL (reference sequence). Here the CDR3 reads CASSQPWGREANEQFF. DNA for the CDR3: TGTGCCAGCAGCCAACCATGGGGCCGGGAGGCCAATGAGCAGTTCTTC.

The CDR3 region has the DNA TGCAGTGCTGGCACTTTCTACGCTCCGGGACTAGCGGGAGAGGCACAAGAGACCCAGTACTTC. This translates into CSAGTFYAPGLAGEAQETQYF. The chain combines TRBV20-1 with TRBJ2-5; the match to TRBD2 covers 14 bases. Germline lookup yields CDR1 DFQATT and CDR2 SNEGSKA (reference sequence). The CDR3 covers 21 residues. The V and J ends lost 5 bases and 2 bases, in that order; junction bases with no gene match: 22.

This chain joins TRBV29-1 and TRBJ2-4; D unclear. The J call is in doubt because the DNA end fits TRBJ2-7 better. Germline V gene sequence: CDR1 SQVTM, CDR2 ANQGSEA. The CDR3 extends over 11 amino acids. This CDR3 reads CSVELGYEQYF. CDR3 sequence (DNA): TGCAGCGTTGAACTAGGGTACGAGCAGTACTTC.

This clonotype has just a few counts. The chain links TRBV4-3 to TRBJ2-1, with D perhaps TRBD2 (5 bases). CDR3 length: 16 residues. Germline V CDR1 and CDR2: LGHNA, YSLEER. V gave up 4 bases and J gave up 0 bases, with 13 bases separating them. In DNA, the CDR3 is TGCGCCAGCAGCCCCCCAGAGGGTAGCTCCTACAATGAGCAGTTCTTC. As protein: CASSPPEGSSYNEQFF.